Presented here are 21 T cell receptor beta chains from one specimen sequenced in a study of blood T cell repertoires in COVID-19 (dated by TCRdb to about 2020). The library came from the immunoSEQ multiplex PCR assay. Sourced from immuneACCESS, this table was stored by TCRdb with only in-frame sequences that have V and J called. A share of the clones is absent; for the studies checked, an unresolved V gene accounts for under half, and the remainder has no known explanation. Here the sample has roughly 17,000 clones; 89% occur a single time. Clones ranked in the top ten supply approximately 5% of the sample. Sequences were obtained from peripheral blood. The receptors stem from a human donor in a cohort sampled during active COVID-19.

The genes are TRBV4-1 and TRBJ2-7, with TRBD1 matching 7 bases. The CDR3 runs to 15 residues. Germline V gene sequence: CDR1 MGHRA, CDR2 YSYEKL. The J segment lost 6 bases and the V segment lost 0 bases, leaving 8 bases of the junction unmatched. CDR3 sequence reads: CASSQDGTEISEQYF. DNA of the CDR3: TGCGCCAGCAGCCAAGATGGGACAGAAATCTCCGAGCAGTACTTC.

CDR3 amino acids: CASSYPQVSTEAFF. In DNA form, the CDR3 reads TGTGCCAGCAGTTACCCCCAGGTGAGCACTGAAGCTTTCTTT. The V call is TRBV6-2 or TRBV6-3, the J call TRBJ1-1; no clear D. The CDR3 contains 14 residues. Trimming took off 2 bases at V and 4 bases at J, with 11 bases between the two ends. The germline V gene has CDR1 MNHEY and CDR2 SVGEGT.

The chain carries TRBV3-1 (or the pseudogene TRBV3-2) and TRBJ2-3; 10 bases match TRBD2. This CDR3 is built from 18 residues. CDR1 and CDR2 (germline): LGHDT, YNNKEL (reference sequence). Unmatched junction bases numbered 8, after V lost 0 bases and J lost 2 bases. The CDR3: CASSQDTSGLALTDTQYF. The CDR3 DNA reads as TGTGCCAGCAGCCAAGATACATCGGGACTAGCGCTCACAGATACGCAGTATTTT.

The chain combines TRBV3-1 (or the pseudogene TRBV3-2) with TRBJ2-7, with 8 bases matching TRBD2. The CDR3 length is 15 residues. The junction had 8 bases not matched to a gene; V was cut back by 4 bases and J by 3 bases. Germline CDR1 LGHDT, CDR2 YNNKEL (reference sequence). The CDR3 DNA sequence: TGTGCCAGCAGCCCCCACGGGGGGGGGCTCTACGAGCAGTACTTC. It specifies CASSPHGGGLYEQYF.

This clone was seen only a few times. The CDR3 bases are TGTGCCAGCAAATACAGGGCATCCTACGAGCAGTACTTC. This codes for CASKYRASYEQYF. The chain carries TRBV2 and TRBJ2-7, with D perhaps TRBD1 (6 bases). Trimming removed 7 bases from V and 1 base from J, with 11 bases in between. Germline V gene data show CDR1 as SNHLY and CDR2 as FYNNEI. The CDR3 consists of 13 residues.

The CDR3 sequence is CASSLALGEAQPQHF. The DNA for the CDR3 is TGTGCCAGCAGCTTAGCTCTTGGGGAGGCTCAGCCCCAGCATTTT. This rearrangement joins TRBV7-8 to TRBJ1-5; D is undetermined. Germline V gene lookup returns CDR1 SGHVS and CDR2 FQNEAQ. Trimming shortened V by 0 bases and J by 6 bases, and 12 bases separated the two germline ends. The CDR3 spans 15 residues.

V is TRBV24-1 and J is TRBJ1-2, with TRBD1 as a possible D gene (6 bases). Germline-derived CDR1 and CDR2 are KGHDR and SFDVKD. The CDR3 totals 13 residues. The V and J ends lost 7 bases and 3 bases respectively, with 11 bases between them. The CDR3 region is CATSADRDYGYTF. The CDR3 DNA follows: TGTGCCACCAGCGCGGACAGAGACTATGGCTACACCTTC.

The genes are TRBV5-1 and TRBJ2-5, with 10 bases fitting TRBD2. This CDR3 contains 14 residues. Germline CDR1 is SGHRS and CDR2 is YFSETQ. The junction had 6 bases not matched to a gene; V was cut back by 6 bases and J by 4 bases. CDR3 sequence (DNA): TGCGCCAGCAAAGGTATAGCGGGAGGAGAGACCCAGTACTTC. The encoded protein is CASKGIAGGETQYF.

This chain connects TRBV29-1 to TRBJ2-1; 8 nucleotides align to TRBD2. V dropped 7 bases and J dropped 2; count of bases not matched to a gene: 4. This CDR3 has 13 residues. The germline gives CDR1 SQVTM, CDR2 ANQGSEA. The CDR3 sequence is CSGTGGAYNEQFF. CDR3 sequence (DNA): TGCAGCGGCACCGGGGGGGCCTACAATGAGCAGTTCTTC.

V usage is TRBV9 and J usage is TRBJ2-1; possible D gene TRBD2, 6 bases. Trimming cost V 3 bases and J 4 bases, with 14 bases left between them. CDR1 and CDR2 (germline): SGDLS, YYNGEE. The CDR3 is 15 amino acids. Here the CDR3 DNA reads TGTGCCAGCAGCGCTCACCCGGGAGTATACAATGAGCAGTTCTTC. Its translation is CASSAHPGVYNEQFF.

The chain couples TRBV5-4 to TRBJ2-5; a weak D match, TRBD1 (6 bases). Looked up from germline, CDR1 is SGHNT and CDR2 is YYREEE (reference sequence). V lost 0 bases and J lost 2, with 14 bases in between. This CDR3 is built from 16 residues. The DNA for the CDR3 is TGTGCCAGCAGCTTGGCCCCCGACAGGTTACAAGAGACCCAGTACTTC. Amino acids: CASSLAPDRLQETQYF.

J is TRBJ2-7 and V is TRBV27; D may be TRBD2 (6 bases). This CDR3 is 15 amino acids long. Germline assignment: CDR1 MNHEY and CDR2 SMNVEV (reference sequence). The V gene lost 2 bases and the J gene lost 3 bases, with 14 bases spanning the gap. CDR3 region: CASSLSIGGDYEQYF. CDR3 DNA sequence: TGTGCCAGCAGTTTAAGCATCGGCGGGGACTACGAGCAGTACTTC.

This clone was detected a few times. Additional DNA sequences in this sample encode the identical CDR3. The genes are TRBV7-9 and TRBJ2-3, with 7 bases identical to TRBD1. CDR1 is SEHNR and CDR2 is FQNEAQ in the germline V gene (reference sequence). This CDR3 has 14 residues. V lost 5 bases to trimming and J lost 0 bases; unmatched junction nucleotides: 2. The CDR3 bases are TGTGCCAGCAGCCTGACAGGGAGCACAGATACGCAGTATTTT. It yields the protein CASSLTGSTDTQYF.

Concerning this clone: In the same sample, other DNA sequences code for this CDR3. The chain uses TRBV19 and TRBJ2-7; tentative D call: TRBD1 (5 bases). V shed 3 bases and J shed 2 bases, with 14 bases lying between them. The germline V gene has CDR1 LNHDA and CDR2 SQIVND (reference sequence). This CDR3 contains 15 residues. Written as DNA, the CDR3 is TGTGCCAGTAGTATTGGGCAGGGATTAACCTACGAGCAGTACTTC. It codes for CASSIGQGLTYEQYF. The full variable domain, completed using reference TRBV19 and TRBJ2-7, is DGGITQSPKYLFRKEGQNVTLSCEQNLNHDAMYWYRQDPGQGLRLIYYSQIVNDFQKGDIAEGYSVSREKKESFPLTVTSAQKNPTAFYLCASSIGQGLTYEQYFGPGTRLTVT.

The chain joins TRBV19 to TRBJ2-2, with 10 bases identical to TRBD2. This CDR3 comprises 15 residues. Germline CDR1 and CDR2: LNHDA and SQIVND (reference sequence). With 4 bases clipped from V and 3 bases from J, the junction kept 2 bases outside the gene matches. CDR3 amino acids: CASSKTSGYTGELFF. DNA for the CDR3: TGTGCCAGTAGTAAGACTAGCGGGTACACCGGGGAGCTGTTTTTT.

The chain employs TRBV9 and TRBJ2-1; possibly TRBD2 for D (6 bases). CDR1 is SGDLS, CDR2 YYNGEE, per germline. This CDR3 has 16 amino acids. Deletions cut 0 bases from V and 0 bases from J, with 10 bases between. The CDR3 region has the DNA TGTGCCAGCAGCGTAGTTGAGACTAGCTCCTACAATGAGCAGTTCTTC. This gives the protein CASSVVETSSYNEQFF.

The gene calls are TRBV2 and TRBJ2-1, with TRBD2 identical over 9 bases. Looked up from germline, CDR1 is SNHLY and CDR2 is FYNNEI. The CDR3 loop spans 15 amino acids. V dropped 1 base and J dropped 3; count of bases not matched to a gene: 1. The CDR3 loop reads CASSEVAGDYNEQFF. The CDR3 coding sequence is TGTGCCAGCAGTGAAGTAGCGGGAGACTACAATGAGCAGTTCTTC.

The chain links TRBV19 to TRBJ2-1; 8 bases are a match to TRBD1. This CDR3 contains 17 residues. The J segment lost 0 bases and the V segment lost 4 bases, leaving 8 bases of the junction unmatched. Germline V CDR1 and CDR2: LNHDA, SQIVND (reference sequence). In DNA form, the CDR3 reads TGTGCCAGTAGTACCGAGACAGGGGCGAGCTCCTACAATGAGCAGTTCTTC. Encoded protein: CASSTETGASSYNEQFF.

V is TRBV19 and J is TRBJ1-1; 9 bases align to TRBD1. Germline values: CDR1 LNHDA, CDR2 SQIVND (reference sequence). The CDR3 runs 15 residues. V lost 4 bases and J lost 1; bases outside the gene matches: 4. In DNA, the CDR3 is TGTGCCAGTAGTAGAACGGGACAGGGGAACACTGAAGCTTTCTTT. As protein: CASSRTGQGNTEAFF.

The chain employs TRBV15 and TRBJ2-7, with 11 bases fitting TRBD2. Germline values: CDR1 LNHNV, CDR2 YYDKDF (reference sequence). The CDR3 contains 17 residues. The trim removed 3 bases at V and 1 base at J, leaving 8 bases unmatched. The CDR3 DNA follows: TGTGCCACCAGCAGGGGTATAGCGGGAGGGAAGTCCTACGAGCAGTACTTC. Translated: CATSRGIAGGKSYEQYF.

The CDR3 loop reads CAIQGDGNQPQHF. CDR3 coding DNA: TGTGCCATCCAGGGGGATGGCAATCAGCCCCAGCATTTT. This chain links TRBV2 with TRBJ1-5, with 7 bases that match TRBD1. The CDR3 loop spans 13 amino acids. Unmatched junction bases numbered 5, after V lost 10 bases and J lost 2 bases. Germline CDR1 is SNHLY and CDR2 is FYNNEI.